This TCR beta chain was identified in a study of cytomegalovirus exposure and HLA in healthy donors. Overall study context: The use of the same platform for the 90 to 150 validation repertoires and the roughly 630 first-cohort repertoires was reported by a later analysis. Study-wide points: Testing in vitro showed a few CMV-associated chains specific for CMV antigens. Usually a TCR sequence was rare, but some public TCRs were found in many donors.

For this clone: Its specificity is not known.

The protocol was immunoSEQ multiplex PCR, while the TCRdb copy is restricted to in-frame clones and leaves out a portion. The profile shows 150,000 to 200,000 clones, 84% of them singletons. The CDR3 has 17 residues. The V gene lost 0 bases and the J gene lost 4 bases, with 18 bases spanning the gap. Germline V gene lookup returns CDR1 MGHRA and CDR2 YSYEKL. This sequence originates from a young man in good health and CMV-seropositive. The source material was PBMCs. This sequence joins TRBV4-1 and TRBJ1-1, with D maybe TRBD1 (5 bases). The CDR3 DNA is TGCGCCAGCAGCCAAGAGAGGTTCAGGGTCCGGGCCACTGAAGCTTTCTTT. This encodes CASSQERFRVRATEAFF.